This T cell receptor (beta chain) was identified in a study of T-cell reconstitution after alpha-beta-depleted transplantation in children. Trimming took 0 bases from V and 4 from J, leaving 15 bases between them. The CDR3 is 15 residues long. CDR1 SQVTM and CDR2 ANQGSEA come from the germline V gene. TCRbeta library construction was performed incorporating unique molecular identifiers. TCRdb re-derived calls from the PCR reads in MiXCR, one entry per CDR3 protein. There are about 540,000 distinct CDR3 sequences in the sample; approximately 20% occur only once, and roughly 3.3% lies in the top ten. The source is a human donor who donated a stem cell graft to a child with acute lymphoblastic leukemia. The J gene is TRBJ1-2, the V gene TRBV29-1, with D maybe TRBD1 (5 bases). Sequencing was performed on PBMCs from the stem cell graft donor, taken from the stem cell graft. For the CDR3, the DNA is TGCAGCGTTGAAGACCGGGACCCTTTATTCTATGGCTACACCTTC. Protein sequence: CSVEDRDPLFYGYTF.